The 15 T cell receptor beta chains below all came from one sample that was sequenced in a study of blood T cell repertoires in COVID-19. Libraries were prepared by immunoSEQ multiplex PCR; TCRdb keeps only in-frame clonotypes and omits some of them. This table has about 76,000 clones, under 95% appearing once. Input material: peripheral blood. Every receptor here comes from a human donor in a cohort sampled during active COVID-19.

V usage is TRBV5-1 and J usage is TRBJ2-1, with TRBD2 identical over 13 bases. Germline CDR1 is SGHRS and CDR2 is YFSETQ. This CDR3 spans 15 amino acids. V was clipped by 3 bases and J by 5 bases; unmatched bases: 2. As DNA, the CDR3 is TGCGCCAGCAGCTGGACTAGCGGGAGTGACAATGAGCAGTTCTTC. The encoded protein is CASSWTSGSDNEQFF.

The gene calls are TRBV27 and TRBJ1-5; weak D call: TRBD1 (5 bases). The CDR3 spans 13 residues. CDR1 is MNHEY, CDR2 SMNVEV, per germline (reference sequence). Trimming shortened V by 8 bases and J by 4 bases, and 12 bases separated the two germline ends. The chain's CDR3 is CASAPRGNQPQHF. In DNA form, the CDR3 reads TGTGCCAGCGCCCCAAGGGGAAATCAGCCCCAGCATTTT.

The chain has TRBV7-2 and TRBJ2-5; TRBD1 matches at 8 bases. In germline, CDR1 is SGHTA, CDR2 FQGNSA. This CDR3 is built from 13 residues. J lost 4 bases, V lost 5 bases, and 3 bases had no gene match. As DNA, the CDR3 is TGTGCCAGCAGCACGGACAGGGCAGAGACCCAGTACTTC. Its translation: CASSTDRAETQYF.

The chain is built from TRBV24-1 and TRBJ2-7; 7 bases fit TRBD1. The CDR3 covers 12 residues. Germline V gene lookup returns CDR1 KGHDR and CDR2 SFDVKD. Trimming at V came to 4 bases and at J to 7 bases, leaving 3 bases not matched to a gene. The CDR3 region has the DNA TGTGCCACCAGTGACACGGACAGGGAGCAGTACTTC. This translates into CATSDTDREQYF.

The gene calls are TRBV6-5 and TRBJ2-5, with 11 bases fitting TRBD1. Germline V gene lookup returns CDR1 MNHEY and CDR2 SVGAGI. This CDR3 is built from 15 residues. V shed 7 bases, J shed 2 bases, and the junction held 6 bases outside the gene matches. The CDR3 region is CASTGTGGRQETQYF. The CDR3 nucleotides are TGTGCCAGCACCGGGACAGGGGGGCGGCAAGAGACCCAGTACTTC.

The chain links TRBV6-5 to TRBJ2-3, with TRBD1 as a possible D gene (6 bases). Trimming took off 5 bases at V and 0 bases at J, with 12 bases between the two ends. CDR1 and CDR2 from the germline V gene are MNHEY and SVGAGI. CDR3 length equals 15 residues. The CDR3 spells CASSIWTDSTDTQYF. CDR3 bases: TGTGCCAGCAGTATCTGGACAGATAGCACAGATACGCAGTATTTT.

J is TRBJ2-7 and V is TRBV6-2 or TRBV6-3; tentatively, D is TRBD2 (5 bases). The CDR3 extends over 14 amino acids. Trimming took off 0 bases at V and 4 bases at J, with 10 bases between the two ends. Germline V gene sequence: CDR1 MNHEY, CDR2 SVGEGT. CDR3 in DNA: TGTGCCAGCAGTTACTCGAATCGAGGGTACGAGCAGTACTTC. This codes for CASSYSNRGYEQYF.

This clone was seen a few times. The V call is TRBV9, the J call TRBJ2-1, with 8 bases matching TRBD2. Germline values: CDR1 SGDLS, CDR2 YYNGEE. CDR3 length: 15 residues. Losses at the gene ends were 2 bases for V and 9 bases for J; bases not matched to a gene: 10. CDR3: CASSVSGTRPGEQFF. CDR3 bases: TGTGCCAGCAGCGTCTCCGGGACTAGGCCCGGTGAGCAGTTCTTC.

The chain employs TRBV11-3 and TRBJ1-6; tentatively, D is TRBD1 (5 bases). Trimming removed 7 bases at V and 7 bases at J, with 14 bases between. Germline loops: CDR1 SGHNT, CDR2 YENEEA. The CDR3 has 14 residues. CDR3 protein: CASIHRTENSPLHF. The CDR3 DNA reads as TGTGCCAGCATCCACAGGACCGAGAATTCACCCCTCCACTTT.

The rearrangement joins TRBV7-2 to TRBJ1-1; D might be TRBD1 (6 bases). The germline V and J ends were trimmed by 5 bases and 1 base, with 14 bases remaining between them. This CDR3 is 15 amino acids long. CDR1 is SGHTA and CDR2 is FQGNSA in the germline V gene. The CDR3, as DNA: TGTGCCAGCAGCCCCCACGGGGGGCAGAACACTGAAGCTTTCTTT. Residues: CASSPHGGQNTEAFF.

The chain has TRBV27 and TRBJ2-1, with 7 bases fitting TRBD1. The CDR3 has 19 residues. Germline trimming cut 2 bases from V and 0 bases from J; bases unmatched to any gene: 13. Germline lookup yields CDR1 MNHEY and CDR2 SMNVEV (reference sequence). In DNA, the CDR3 is TGTGCCAGCAGTTTAGCCCCTCCGATGACAGGGAGCTCCTACAATGAGCAGTTCTTC. Encoded protein: CASSLAPPMTGSSYNEQFF.

In DNA form, the CDR3 reads TGTGCCAGCAGCCAGATAACTAGCGGGAGTAAACTTGGGCATGAGCAGTTCTTC. Translating it yields CASSQITSGSKLGHEQFF. The chain recombines TRBV4-2 with TRBJ2-1, with 11 bases matching TRBD2. Germline CDR1 and CDR2: LGHNA and YNFKEQ. The V segment lost 3 bases and the J segment 8 bases; nucleotides outside the gene matches: 15. The CDR3 has 18 residues.

The chain uses TRBV19 and TRBJ2-6, with 7 bases fitting TRBD2. The junction had 9 bases not matched to a gene; V was cut back by 3 bases and J by 1 base. The CDR3 extends over 18 amino acids. Germline V gene data show CDR1 as LNHDA and CDR2 as SQIVND (reference sequence). The CDR3 loop reads CASSITGTIVSGANVLTF. CDR3 bases: TGTGCCAGTAGTATTACCGGGACTATCGTTTCTGGGGCCAACGTCCTGACTTTC.

In its sample, this clone was seen once. The chain joins TRBV12-2 to TRBJ1-5; the table gives TRBD1 as D, unverified against the DNA. TRBV12-2 is marked as a pseudogene. CDR3 size: 17 residues. The CDR3 protein is CASRFPVYGQFNQPQHF. The DNA for the CDR3 is TGTGCAAGTCGCTTCCCGGTTTACGGACAATTCAATCAGCCCCAGCATTTT.

CDR3 residues: CSVEDITQGARETQYF. The CDR3 region has the DNA TGCAGCGTTGAAGACATCACACAGGGGGCTCGGGAGACCCAGTACTTC. This sequence joins TRBV29-1 and TRBJ2-5; TRBD1 matches at 9 bases. V lost 0 bases, J lost 5 bases, and 10 bases stayed unmatched. The germline gives CDR1 SQVTM, CDR2 ANQGSEA. CDR3 length: 16 residues.